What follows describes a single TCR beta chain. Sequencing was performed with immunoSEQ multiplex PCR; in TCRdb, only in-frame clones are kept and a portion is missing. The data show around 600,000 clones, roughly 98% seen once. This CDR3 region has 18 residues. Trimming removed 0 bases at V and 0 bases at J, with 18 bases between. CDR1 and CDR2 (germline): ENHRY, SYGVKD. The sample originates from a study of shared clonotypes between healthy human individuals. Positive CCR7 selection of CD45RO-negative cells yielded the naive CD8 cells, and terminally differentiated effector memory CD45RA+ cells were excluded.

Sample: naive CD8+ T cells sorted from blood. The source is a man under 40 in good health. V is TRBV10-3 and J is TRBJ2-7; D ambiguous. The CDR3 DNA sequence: TGTGCCATCAGTGAGTCATCCCCAGTATCCAGAAACTCCTACGAGCAGTACTTC. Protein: CAISESSPVSRNSYEQYF.